This entry concerns a single T cell receptor beta chain. Its antigen is as yet unknown. Each CDR3 protein gets one entry after TCRdb re-called the reads with MiXCR. This table holds about 890,000 distinct CDR3 sequences, approximately 33% found once. This record belongs to a study of T cell repertoires in cytomegalovirus infection. Looking at the study overall: Peptides in the study included HLA-C-restricted and HLA-B-restricted CMV epitopes. TCR beta signatures that were public indicated CMV infection and matching HLA type.

Study findings and constraints: Dominant in the ex vivo response were TCR beta clonotypes restricted by HLA-C and specific for CMV.

Germline V gene lookup returns CDR1 LNHNV and CDR2 YYDKDF (reference sequence). This CDR3 comprises 12 residues. Between the trimmed V and J ends, which lost 3 bases and 4 bases, there was a span of 4 bases. The input for sequencing was cultured CD8+ T cells from PBMCs, taken from culture after CMV antigen stimulation. This receptor was taken from a human donor in good health (CMV status not recorded). Some clones in this sample may be carry-over from other donors' samples. This chain uses TRBV15 with TRBJ1-5; D not certain. The CDR3 sequence is CATSSVNQPQHF. The CDR3 nucleotides read TGTGCCACCAGCAGCGTTAATCAGCCCCAGCATTTT. The full variable domain, in which reference TRBV15 and TRBJ1-5 provide the parts outside the CDR3, is DAMVIQNPRYQVTQFGKPVTLSCSQTLNHNVMYWYQQKSSQAPKLLFHYYDKDFNNEADTPDNFQSRRPNTSFCFLDIRSPGLGDTAMYLCATSSVNQPQHFGDGTRLSIL.